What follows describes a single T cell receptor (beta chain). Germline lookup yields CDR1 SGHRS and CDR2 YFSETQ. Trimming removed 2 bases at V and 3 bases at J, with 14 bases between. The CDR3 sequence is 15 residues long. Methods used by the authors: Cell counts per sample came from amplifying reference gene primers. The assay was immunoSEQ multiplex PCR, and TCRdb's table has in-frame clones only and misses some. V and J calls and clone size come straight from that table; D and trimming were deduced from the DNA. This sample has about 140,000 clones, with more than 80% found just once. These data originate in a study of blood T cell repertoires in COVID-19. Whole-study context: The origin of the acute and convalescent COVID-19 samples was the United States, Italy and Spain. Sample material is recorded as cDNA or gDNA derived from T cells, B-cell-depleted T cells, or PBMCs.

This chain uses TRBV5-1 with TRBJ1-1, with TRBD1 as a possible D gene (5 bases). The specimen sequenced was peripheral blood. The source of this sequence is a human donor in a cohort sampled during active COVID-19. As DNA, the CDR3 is TGCGCCAGCAGCTTTCAGGGCGGGGGTGACACTGAAGCTTTCTTT. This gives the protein CASSFQGGGDTEAFF.